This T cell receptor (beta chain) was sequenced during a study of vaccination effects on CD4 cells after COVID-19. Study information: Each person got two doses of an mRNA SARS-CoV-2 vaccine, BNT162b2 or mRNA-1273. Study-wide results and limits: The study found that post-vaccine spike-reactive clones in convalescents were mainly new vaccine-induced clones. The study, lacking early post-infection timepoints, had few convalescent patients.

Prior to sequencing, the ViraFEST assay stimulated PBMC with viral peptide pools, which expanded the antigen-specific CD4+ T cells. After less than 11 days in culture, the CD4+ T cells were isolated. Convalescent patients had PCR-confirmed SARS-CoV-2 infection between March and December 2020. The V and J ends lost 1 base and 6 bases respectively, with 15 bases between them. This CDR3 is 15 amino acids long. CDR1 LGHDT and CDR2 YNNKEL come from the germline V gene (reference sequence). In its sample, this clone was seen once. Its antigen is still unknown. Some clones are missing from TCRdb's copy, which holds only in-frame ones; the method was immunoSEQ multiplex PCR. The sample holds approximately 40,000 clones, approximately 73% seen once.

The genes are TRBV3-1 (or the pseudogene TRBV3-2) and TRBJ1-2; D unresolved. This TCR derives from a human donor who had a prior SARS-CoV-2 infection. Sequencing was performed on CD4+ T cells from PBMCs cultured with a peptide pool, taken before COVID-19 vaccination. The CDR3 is CASSQVFGRGDGYTF. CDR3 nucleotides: TGTGCCAGCAGCCAAGTCTTCGGCAGAGGCGATGGCTACACCTTC.